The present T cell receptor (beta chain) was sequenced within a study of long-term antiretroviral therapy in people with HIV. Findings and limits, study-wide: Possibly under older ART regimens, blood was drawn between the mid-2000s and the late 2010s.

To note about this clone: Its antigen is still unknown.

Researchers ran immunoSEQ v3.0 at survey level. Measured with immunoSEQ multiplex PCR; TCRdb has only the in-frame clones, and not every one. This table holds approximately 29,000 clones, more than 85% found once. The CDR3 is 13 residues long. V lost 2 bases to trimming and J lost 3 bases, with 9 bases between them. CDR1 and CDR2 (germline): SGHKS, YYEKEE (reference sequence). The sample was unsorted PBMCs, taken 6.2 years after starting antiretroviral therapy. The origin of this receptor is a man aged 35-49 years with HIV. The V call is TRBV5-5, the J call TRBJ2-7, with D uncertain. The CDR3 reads CASSFGANYEQYF. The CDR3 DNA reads TGTGCCAGCAGCTTTGGTGCGAACTACGAGCAGTACTTC.